This entry concerns a single T cell receptor (beta chain). The antigen is not known. The sample comes from a study of response to subunit inactivated influenza vaccine. The J segment lost 6 bases and the V segment lost 3 bases, leaving 6 bases of the junction unmatched. The CDR3 contains 14 residues. Germline V gene lookup returns CDR1 KGHSH and CDR2 LQKENI. Using its own MiXCR run on the RT-PCR reads, TCRdb lists one record per CDR3 protein. The data contain 200,000 to 300,000 distinct CDR3 sequences, 12% of them singletons. Study-wide results and caveats: T cells newly recruited by each seasonal influenza vaccination are few, the authors suggested.

The sequence was collected from a man between 45 and 60 years old who received an inactivated influenza vaccine. V and J are TRBV18 and TRBJ2-7; TRBD1 matches 9 bases. The sample here was non-naive T cells sorted from PBMCs, taken 14 days before vaccination. The DNA of the CDR3 is TGTGCCAGCTCACCGGGACAGGGAGGTGGCGAGCAGTACTTC. Translating gives CASSPGQGGGEQYF. Together with reference TRBV18 and TRBJ2-7, the CDR3 gives the full variable domain: NAGVMQNPRHLVRRRGQEARLRCSPMKGHSHVYWYRQLPEEGLKFMVYLQKENIIDESGMPKERFSAEFPKEGPSILRIQQVVRGDSAAYFCASSPGQGGGEQYFGPGTRLTVT.